This T cell receptor beta chain was sequenced during a study of blood T cell repertoires in COVID-19. In the study overall: Collection of acute and convalescent COVID-19 samples took place in the United States, Italy and Spain. The cDNA or gDNA used as material had been derived from T cells, B-cell-depleted T cells, or PBMCs.

Trimming took off 2 bases at V and 0 bases at J, with 10 bases between the two ends. CDR1 is MNHNS and CDR2 is SASEGT in the germline V gene. This CDR3 region has 16 residues. In the study's own analysis: Estimates of nucleated cell counts were drawn from the amplification of reference gene primers. Generated by immunoSEQ multiplex PCR, the TCRdb table keeps only in-frame clones and is missing some. V and J calls and clone size are copied from that table; D and trimming were computed from the DNA. The sample lists hundreds of thousands of clones, around 88% occurring once. The rearrangement links TRBV6-1 to TRBJ2-2; weak D call: TRBD1 (5 bases). This receptor was taken from a woman between 25 and 40 years old who had recovered from COVID-19. The material sequenced was peripheral blood. CDR3 amino acids: CASSELGLTNTGELFF. DNA of the CDR3: TGTGCCAGCAGTGAATTGGGGCTAACGAACACCGGGGAGCTGTTTTTT.